This TCR beta chain was identified in a study of PD-L1 blockade in urothelial cancer. The overall study: Blood analysis was done at 3 weeks (second dose) and 6 weeks after treatment began. Across blood samples, T cells had a median count of approximately 130,000.

Study-wide findings and caveats: Blood clones associated with the tumor expanded more at 3 weeks in durable-benefit patients.

Time point meaning: pretreatment peripheral blood. Profiled with immunoSEQ multiplex PCR; TCRdb holds only in-frame clones, not every one. The table includes roughly 130,000 clones, 84% detected once. Concerning this clone itself: Antigen unknown.

This receptor was obtained from a man aged 45-60 years with urothelial cancer. The input for sequencing was PBMCs, taken around atezolizumab (anti-PD-L1) treatment.

CDR3 in DNA: TGTGCCAGTACCCTGCGGGGGGCACGGGAAAAACTGTTTTTT. Translation gives CASTLRGAREKLFF. The chain recombines TRBV19 with TRBJ1-4; D may be TRBD1 (6 bases). Looked up from germline, CDR1 is LNHDA and CDR2 is SQIVND (reference sequence). The CDR3 loop spans 14 amino acids. Trimming left V 7 bases short and J 8 bases short, with 17 bases between. The variable domain in full, with the rest retrieved from reference TRBV19 and TRBJ1-4, is DGGITQSPKYLFRKEGQNVTLSCEQNLNHDAMYWYRQDPGQGLRLIYYSQIVNDFQKGDIAEGYSVSREKKESFPLTVTSAQKNPTAFYLCASTLRGAREKLFFGSGTQLSVL.